The source of this T cell receptor beta chain is a study of CD8 T cells in Susac syndrome. With random hexamers, 0.5 to 1 ug RNA was reverse transcribed. TCRdb used MiXCR to reprocess the immunoSEQ multiplex PCR reads, holding one entry per CDR3 protein. The table has about 71,000 distinct CDR3 sequences, roughly 93% seen once; the top ten hold about 0.14%. Trimming removed 5 bases from V and 2 bases from J, with 12 bases in between. In germline, CDR1 is SGHTA, CDR2 FQGTGA. The CDR3 is 14 residues long. This receptor was obtained from a human donor with Susac syndrome. Sequencing was carried out using CD4+ T cells from PBMCs. The chain joins TRBV7-3 to TRBJ1-1; D is possibly TRBD1 (5 bases). CDR3 nucleotides: TGTGCCAGCAGCGCACTGGGGGATAACACTGAAGCTTTCTTT. Residues: CASSALGDNTEAFF.